This T cell receptor beta chain came from a study of CD4 and CD8 cells across lung adenocarcinoma regions. The V gene's germline CDR1 is MNHEY and CDR2 SVGAGI. The CDR3 has 13 residues. The V and J ends lost 4 bases and 12 bases, in that order; junction bases with no gene match: 6. TCRdb independently ran MiXCR on the PCR reads; one entry per CDR3 protein. Among some 19,000 distinct CDR3 sequences listed, approximately 54% were seen once. Samples came from patients with localized non-small cell lung adenocarcinoma. This clonotype occurred many times. This clonotype originated in a female donor with lung adenocarcinoma. The CD4 and CD8 labels of this study may be unreliable. Sequencing input: CD8+ T cells from the center of a lung tumor. This chain connects TRBV6-5 to TRBJ2-1; TRBD1 aligns across 10 bases. The CDR3 DNA follows: TGTGCCAGCAGTTCCGGGACAGGGGATAGGCAGTTCTTC. This gives the protein CASSSGTGDRQFF.